The 29 T cell receptor beta chains listed next were all sequenced from one sample in a study of T cell repertoires in cytomegalovirus infection. TCRdb analysed the reads with MiXCR anew, one entry per CDR3 protein. The table includes about 890,000 distinct CDR3 sequences, under 40% detected once. Their antigens remain unidentified. This material consisted of cultured CD8+ T cells from PBMCs, taken from culture after CMV antigen stimulation. These receptors all stem from a human donor in good health (CMV status not recorded). Some clones in this sample may be carry-over from other donors' samples.

The chain recombines TRBV27 with TRBJ2-3, with no clear D. Germline V gives CDR1 MNHEY, CDR2 SMNVEV (reference sequence). The CDR3 is 15 residues long. Trimming took 6 bases from V and 3 from J, leaving 16 bases between them. The CDR3 here is CASSRQSFSTDTQYF. CDR3 DNA sequence: TGTGCCAGCAGCCGACAAAGTTTCAGTACAGATACGCAGTATTTT.

This clonotype was seen more than once but under ten times. The chain employs TRBV3-1 and TRBJ2-1, with D unclear. Germline V lookup: CDR1 LGHDT, CDR2 YNNKEL (reference sequence). The V end was cut by 2 bases, the J end by 9 bases, with 14 bases between. This CDR3 contains 14 residues. The CDR3 bases are TGTGCCAGCAGCCAAATGGAAGAAGAAGTTGAGCAGTTCTTC. Translation: CASSQMEEEVEQFF.

This sequence joins TRBV2 and TRBJ2-7; 16 bases match TRBD2. From germline, CDR1 is SNHLY and CDR2 FYNNEI. The ends lost 5 bases at V and 2 bases at J; junction bases unmatched: 6. The CDR3 is made up of 17 amino acids. CDR3 amino acids: CASSFDGTSGGAYEQYF. DNA of the CDR3: TGTGCCAGCAGTTTCGACGGGACTAGCGGGGGGGCCTACGAGCAGTACTTC.

The chain recombines TRBV29-1 with TRBJ2-2; no clear D. This CDR3 has 19 amino acids. Germline lookup yields CDR1 SQVTM and CDR2 ANQGSEA. V dropped 2 bases and J dropped 0 bases, with 22 bases sitting between them. The CDR3 region has the DNA TGCAGCGTTGAACTTCGGGCACAGCGTACAACTTCGAACACCGGGGAGCTGTTTTTT. Translation gives CSVELRAQRTTSNTGELFF.

The chain combines TRBV5-4 with TRBJ1-2; perhaps TRBD1 as D (5 bases). Germline-derived CDR1 and CDR2 are SGHNT and YYREEE (reference sequence). This CDR3 region has 15 residues. V was shortened by 6 bases and J by 5 bases, with 20 bases between the two germline ends. As DNA, the CDR3 is TGTGCCAGCACCCAAATAGGTTCAGGGCGGTATGGCTACACCTTC. Translation gives CASTQIGSGRYGYTF.

The chain employs TRBV20-1 and TRBJ1-2; tentatively, D is TRBD1 (6 bases). The CDR3 is made up of 13 amino acids. The germline CDR1 and CDR2 sequences are DFQATT and SNEGSKA (reference sequence). V lost 0 bases, J lost 11 bases, and 16 bases lay in between. CDR3 bases: TGCAGTGCTAGAGATCTCGGGGGCCCGGGGTACACCTTC. Protein: CSARDLGGPGYTF.

This clonotype was counted only a few times. The genes are TRBV7-9 and TRBJ1-4, with 7 bases matching TRBD1. Germline V gene data show CDR1 as SEHNR and CDR2 as FQNEAQ (reference sequence). The CDR3 covers 17 residues. Unmatched junction bases numbered 12, after V lost 5 bases and J lost 3 bases. The CDR3 DNA reads as TGTGCCAGCAGCCCCCGACAGGGAAAAAGGGCTAATGAAAAACTGTTTTTT. It specifies CASSPRQGKRANEKLFF.

This clonotype has more than one count but fewer than ten. J is TRBJ2-7 and V is TRBV6-2 or TRBV6-3; 13 nucleotides match TRBD2. Germline CDR1 reads MNHEY; CDR2 reads SVGEGT. The CDR3 loop spans 15 amino acids. Losses at the gene ends were 5 bases for V and 5 bases for J; bases not matched to a gene: 6. The CDR3 spells CASSQTSGGVDEQYF. CDR3 nucleotide sequence: TGTGCCAGCAGTCAAACTAGCGGGGGGGTCGACGAGCAGTACTTC.

V usage is TRBV28 and J usage is TRBJ1-2, with TRBD1 identical over 7 bases. Germline trimming cut 4 bases from V and 6 bases from J; bases unmatched to any gene: 8. The CDR3 length is 14 residues. CDR1 MDHEN and CDR2 SYDVKM come from the germline V gene. The CDR3 DNA is TGTGCCAGCAGTTACATACAGGGGATACATGGCTACACCTTC. It encodes CASSYIQGIHGYTF.

On this clonotype: This may come from a read error, since a much larger clone is one base off. The missing conserved phenylalanine or tryptophan at the end of this CDR3 makes a read error likely. This CDR3 is CASTGGGALLQPSYNEQFC. The CDR3 coding sequence is TGTGCCAGTACGGGCGGGGGGGCCTTATTACAGCCTTCCTACAATGAGCAGTTCTGC. V is TRBV19 and J is TRBJ2-1; 9 positions match TRBD2. Per the germline V gene, CDR1 is LNHDA and CDR2 is SQIVND (reference sequence). This CDR3 spans 19 amino acids. The J segment lost 1 base and the V segment lost 7 bases, leaving 17 bases of the junction unmatched.

This clonotype showed up many times. This chain connects TRBV6-2 or TRBV6-3 to TRBJ2-1; D is unresolved. Germline V gene data show CDR1 as MNHEY and CDR2 as SVGEGT. Trimming removed 2 bases from V and 10 bases from J, with 6 bases in between. This CDR3 contains 11 residues. CDR3 nucleotides: TGTGCCAGCAGTTACGGCAGGGAGCAGTTCTTC. Translated, it gives CASSYGREQFF.

The chain recombines TRBV12-3 or TRBV12-4 with TRBJ2-7; TRBD1 might be the D (6 bases). The CDR3 loop spans 14 amino acids. Trimming stripped 1 base from V and 3 bases from J, with 10 bases between. The CDR3 is CASSLGDISYEQYF. For the CDR3, the DNA is TGTGCCAGCAGTTTAGGGGACATTAGCTACGAGCAGTACTTC.

The chain combines TRBV5-4 with TRBJ2-1; possible D gene TRBD1, 5 bases. In germline, CDR1 is SGHNT, CDR2 YYREEE (reference sequence). The CDR3 runs 12 residues. Trimming took off 4 bases at V and 10 bases at J, with 12 bases between the two ends. This CDR3 reads CASSQTGYEQFF. In DNA, the CDR3 is TGTGCCAGCAGCCAAACAGGTTACGAGCAGTTCTTC.

The V call is TRBV5-1, the J call TRBJ2-6; D is tentatively TRBD1 or TRBD2 (5 bases each). V lost 2 bases to trimming and J lost 3 bases, with 15 bases between them. The CDR3 runs to 17 residues. The germline CDR1 and CDR2 sequences are SGHRS and YFSETQ. The CDR3 spells CASSFPRGDGGANVLTF. For the CDR3, the DNA is TGCGCCAGCAGCTTTCCTAGAGGGGACGGTGGGGCCAACGTCCTGACTTTC. The whole variable domain, filled in from reference TRBV5-1 and TRBJ2-6, reads KAGVTQTPRYLIKTRGQQVTLSCSPISGHRSVSWYQQTPGQGLQFLFEYFSETQRNKGNFPGRFSGRQFSNSRSEMNVSTLELGDSALYLCASSFPRGDGGANVLTFGAGSRLTVL.

This clonotype was counted once. The chain uses TRBV2 and TRBJ1-2, with D possibly being TRBD1 (6 bases). Germline loops: CDR1 SNHLY, CDR2 FYNNEI. The CDR3 length is 15 residues. V dropped 4 bases and J dropped 4 bases, with 16 bases sitting between them. The CDR3 nucleotides read TGTGCCAGCAGTGGGGACGGGGGCGCTTTCTATGGCTACACCTTC. Protein product: CASSGDGGAFYGYTF.

This clonotype was observed a few times. The genes are TRBV19 and TRBJ2-4; tentative D call: TRBD2 (5 bases). V was trimmed by 0 bases and J by 6 bases, leaving 12 bases between them. The V gene's germline CDR1 is LNHDA and CDR2 SQIVND (reference sequence). The CDR3 consists of 15 residues. The CDR3 protein is CASSIDPSFGNIQYF. In nucleotides, the CDR3 is TGTGCCAGTAGTATAGACCCTAGCTTTGGAAACATTCAGTACTTC.

The CDR3 protein is CASRRTGPRETQYF. The CDR3 DNA sequence: TGTGCCAGCAGAAGGACAGGCCCGCGAGAGACCCAGTACTTC. This chain connects TRBV12-3 or TRBV12-4 to TRBJ2-5; 7 positions match TRBD1. The trim removed 6 bases at V and 4 bases at J, leaving 8 bases unmatched. The CDR3 is 14 amino acids.

This clonotype has only a few counts. V gene TRBV6-6 combines with J gene TRBJ1-4; no definite D call. This CDR3 spans 17 amino acids. V was cut by 7 bases and J by 0 bases, with 18 bases left in between. Germline V gene sequence: CDR1 MNHNY, CDR2 SVGAGI (reference sequence). CDR3 in amino acids: CASTRGFSGSTNEKLFF. For the CDR3, the DNA is TGTGCCAGCACTCGAGGATTTTCCGGCTCAACTAATGAAAAACTGTTTTTT.

This clonotype has more than one count but fewer than ten. The chain recombines TRBV7-2 with TRBJ2-7, with 9 positions matching TRBD2. The CDR3 length is 15 residues. Germline trimming cut 8 bases from V and 5 bases from J; bases unmatched to any gene: 13. CDR1 and CDR2 (germline): SGHTA, FQGNSA. CDR3 DNA sequence: TGTGCCAGCCCCCGGGGCGGGGGGGCCAACAACGAGCAGTACTTC. Its protein is CASPRGGGANNEQYF.

The chain couples TRBV7-8 to TRBJ1-2; the D is unclear. Per germline, CDR1 SGHVS and CDR2 FQNEAQ. Trimming stripped 0 bases from V and 6 bases from J, with 8 bases between. This CDR3 comprises 13 residues. The CDR3 coding sequence is TGTGCCAGCAGCTTAGCTCCGAAGGATGGCTACACCTTC. Translation gives CASSLAPKDGYTF. The complete variable domain, with remaining parts taken from reference TRBV7-8 and TRBJ1-2, reads GAGVSQSPRYKVAKRGQDVALRCDPISGHVSLFWYQQALGQGPEFLTYFQNEAQLDKSGLPSDRFFAERPEGSVSTLKIQRTQQEDSAVYLCASSLAPKDGYTFGSGTRLTVV.

This chain uses TRBV9 with TRBJ1-6; a weak D match, TRBD1 (5 bases). Germline lookup yields CDR1 SGDLS and CDR2 YYNGEE. This CDR3 is built from 15 residues. Trimming cost V 0 bases and J 6 bases, with 10 bases left between them. This CDR3 reads CASSVGSGPNSPLHF. As DNA, the CDR3 is TGTGCCAGCAGCGTAGGGTCAGGGCCTAATTCACCCCTCCACTTT.

This chain joins TRBV4-2 and TRBJ2-3; TRBD1 or TRBD2 may be the D gene (5 bases each). CDR1 is LGHNA and CDR2 is YNFKEQ in the germline V gene. This CDR3 has 16 amino acids. Between the trimmed V and J ends, which lost 4 bases and 2 bases, there was a span of 16 bases. The CDR3 DNA reads as TGTGCCAGCAGCCGAGGGACCGGGTCTTTCACAGATACGCAGTATTTT. It encodes CASSRGTGSFTDTQYF.

V and J are TRBV27 and TRBJ2-2; either TRBD1 or TRBD2 may fit D (6 bases each). The ends were cut back, 0 bases at V and 4 bases at J, with 15 bases in the middle. The CDR3 totals 17 residues. The V gene's germline CDR1 is MNHEY and CDR2 SMNVEV (reference sequence). CDR3 bases: TGTGCCAGCAGTTTATCCCCTAGGGGGGCGGGCACCGGGGAGCTGTTTTTT. Its translation: CASSLSPRGAGTGELFF.

The rearrangement uses TRBV6-5 and TRBJ1-6, with 9 bases lining up with TRBD1. The CDR3 totals 15 residues. Looked up from germline, CDR1 is MNHEY and CDR2 is SVGAGI. The V gene end was trimmed by 4 bases and the J gene end by 7 bases; junction bases not matched to a gene: 5. The DNA for the CDR3 is TGTGCCAGCAGTTTTGTGGGGACAGGGAATTCACCCCTCCACTTT. Amino acid sequence: CASSFVGTGNSPLHF.

The J gene is TRBJ2-1, the V gene TRBV6-2 or TRBV6-3; 13 nucleotides match TRBD2. From germline, CDR1 is MNHEY and CDR2 SVGEGT. The CDR3 runs to 15 residues. The junction had 8 bases not matched to a gene; V was cut back by 7 bases and J by 8 bases. This CDR3 reads CASNILAGGRHEQFF. CDR3 coding DNA: TGTGCCAGCAACATACTAGCGGGGGGGCGGCATGAGCAGTTCTTC.

This clonotype has only one observation. The chain recombines TRBV27 with TRBJ2-7; D gene unclear. This CDR3 is 15 amino acids long. The germline V and J ends were trimmed by 5 bases and 2 bases, with 16 bases remaining between them. Germline V gene data show CDR1 as MNHEY and CDR2 as SMNVEV (reference sequence). The CDR3 loop is CASSPERVLAYEQYF. DNA of the CDR3: TGTGCCAGCAGTCCCGAACGGGTCTTAGCCTACGAGCAGTACTTC.

The rearrangement joins TRBV29-1 to TRBJ1-2, with 7 bases aligning to TRBD1. The length of the CDR3 is 13 residues. CDR1 SQVTM and CDR2 ANQGSEA come from the germline V gene. J gave up 8 bases and V 7 bases, and 13 bases lay outside the gene matches. CDR3 in amino acids: CSANPTGVSGYTF. CDR3 coding DNA: TGCAGCGCAAACCCTACAGGGGTATCCGGCTACACCTTC.

J is TRBJ2-1 and V is TRBV11-2, with D uncertain. The CDR3 length is 15 residues. Germline V gene sequence: CDR1 SGHAT, CDR2 FQNNGV. Trimming stripped 6 bases from V and 0 bases from J, with 12 bases between. In DNA form, the CDR3 reads TGTGCCAGCAGTTGGATTACGAGCTCCTACAATGAGCAGTTCTTC. Protein product: CASSWITSSYNEQFF.

The table lists this clonotype with a few counts. For the CDR3, the DNA is TGTGCCAGCGCCGGGGGAGGTTCCTCCTACGAGCAGTACTTC. Translation gives CASAGGGSSYEQYF. The V and J genes are TRBV7-9 and TRBJ2-7, with a weak D call TRBD2 (6 bases). Germline lookup yields CDR1 SEHNR and CDR2 FQNEAQ (reference sequence). Trimming took off 8 bases at V and 0 bases at J, with 14 bases between the two ends. This CDR3 spans 14 amino acids.